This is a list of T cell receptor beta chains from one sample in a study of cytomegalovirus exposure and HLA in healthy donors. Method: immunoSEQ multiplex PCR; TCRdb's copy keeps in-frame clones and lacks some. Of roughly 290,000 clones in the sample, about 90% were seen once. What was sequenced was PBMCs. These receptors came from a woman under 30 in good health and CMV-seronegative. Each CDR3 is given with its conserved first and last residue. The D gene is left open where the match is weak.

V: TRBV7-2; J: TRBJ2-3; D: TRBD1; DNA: TGTGCCAGCAGCGGACAGGGGGCAGATACGCAGTATTTT; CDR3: CASSGQGADTQYF
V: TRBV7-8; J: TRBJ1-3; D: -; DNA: TGTGCCAGCAGCTTAGCGCTGGGGGCGGGAAACACCATATATTTT; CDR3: CASSLALGAGNTIYF
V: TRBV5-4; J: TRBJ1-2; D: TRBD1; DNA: TGTGCCAGCAGCTACGGACAGGGGTCTAACTATGGCTACACCTTC; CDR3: CASSYGQGSNYGYTF
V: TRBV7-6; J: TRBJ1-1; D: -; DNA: TGTGCCAGCAGCTTACTTGAGGGAACTGAAGCTTTCTTT; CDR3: CASSLLEGTEAFF
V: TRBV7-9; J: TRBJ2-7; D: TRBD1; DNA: TGTGCCAGCAGTTTTTACGACAGGGGCTACGAGCAGTACTTC; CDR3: CASSFYDRGYEQYF
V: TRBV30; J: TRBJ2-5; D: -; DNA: TGTGCCTGGGGAAGGTGGGCAGAGACCCAGTACTTC; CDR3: CAWGRWAETQYF
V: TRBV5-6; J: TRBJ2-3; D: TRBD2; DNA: TGTGCCAGCAGCTTGCCCCTAGCGGGGGGTTCAGATACGCAGTATTTT; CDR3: CASSLPLAGGSDTQYF
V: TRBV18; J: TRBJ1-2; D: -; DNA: TGTGCCAGCTCACCCGACTTCCTCTATGGCTACACCTTC; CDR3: CASSPDFLYGYTF
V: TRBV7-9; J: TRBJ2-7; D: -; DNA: TGTGCCAGCAGCTCCGCCGGAGACTACGAGCAGTACTTC; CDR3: CASSSAGDYEQYF
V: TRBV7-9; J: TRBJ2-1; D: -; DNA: TGTTCCAGCAGCTTGAGCTCCTACAATGAGCAGTTCTTC; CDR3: CSSSLSSYNEQFF